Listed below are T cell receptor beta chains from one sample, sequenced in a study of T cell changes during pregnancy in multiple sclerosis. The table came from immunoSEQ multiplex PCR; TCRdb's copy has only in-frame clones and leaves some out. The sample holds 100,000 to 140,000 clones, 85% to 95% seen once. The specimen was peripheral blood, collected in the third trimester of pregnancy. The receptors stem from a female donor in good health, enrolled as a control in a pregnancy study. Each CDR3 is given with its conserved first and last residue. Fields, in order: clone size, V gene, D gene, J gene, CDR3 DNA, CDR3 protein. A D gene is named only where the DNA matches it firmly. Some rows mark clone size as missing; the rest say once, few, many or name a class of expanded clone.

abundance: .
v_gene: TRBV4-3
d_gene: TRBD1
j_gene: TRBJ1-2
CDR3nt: TGCGCCAGCAGCCAAGGAATAGGGACAGGGGGCGTCTATGGCTACACCTTC
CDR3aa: CASSQGIGTGGVYGYTF

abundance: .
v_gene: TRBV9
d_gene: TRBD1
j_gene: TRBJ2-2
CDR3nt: TGTGCCAGCAGCGCAACAGGATCCGGGACAGGGACCGGGGAGCTGTTTTTT
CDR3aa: CASSATGSGTGTGELFF

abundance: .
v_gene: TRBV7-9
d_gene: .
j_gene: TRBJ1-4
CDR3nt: TGTGCCAGCAGCTCGGGACAAGATAATGAAAAACTGTTTTTT
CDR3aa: CASSSGQDNEKLFF

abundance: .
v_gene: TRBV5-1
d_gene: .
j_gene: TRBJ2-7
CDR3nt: TGCGCCAGCAGGCCAGGGGATGGCTACGAGCAGTACTTC
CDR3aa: CASRPGDGYEQYF

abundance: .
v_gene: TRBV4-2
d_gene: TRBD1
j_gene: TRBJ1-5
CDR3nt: TGTGCCAGCAGCCAAGGACAGGGTGGCAATCAGCCCCAGCATTTT
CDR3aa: CASSQGQGGNQPQHF

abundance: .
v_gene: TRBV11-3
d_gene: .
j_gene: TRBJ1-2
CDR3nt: TGTGCCAGCAGCTTCGGAGGGGCCGTAAACTATGGCTACACCTTC
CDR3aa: CASSFGGAVNYGYTF

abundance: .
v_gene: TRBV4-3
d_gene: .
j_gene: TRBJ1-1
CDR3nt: TGCGCCAGCAGCCAAGAGTTGGGGGGCACTGAAGCTTTCTTT
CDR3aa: CASSQELGGTEAFF

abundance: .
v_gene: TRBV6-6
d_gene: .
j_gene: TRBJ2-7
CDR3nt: TGTGCCAGCATTGCGAAAACCTCGCCCCACGAGCAGTACTTC
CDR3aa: CASIAKTSPHEQYF

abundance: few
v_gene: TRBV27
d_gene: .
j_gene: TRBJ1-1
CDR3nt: TGTGCCAGCACCAAAAACAGGGAAGCTTTCTTT
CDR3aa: CASTKNREAFF

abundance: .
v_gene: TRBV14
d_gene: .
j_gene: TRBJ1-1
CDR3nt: TGTGCCAGCAGCCAGCCCAGAGAGGGAGATTTTGGGAACACTGAAGCTTTCTTT
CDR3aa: CASSQPREGDFGNTEAFF

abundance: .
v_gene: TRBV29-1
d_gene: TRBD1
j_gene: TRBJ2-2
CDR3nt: TGCAGCGTTGAAGCCCCCGAGGGGGCGGCGAACACCGGGGAGCTGTTTTTT
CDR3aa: CSVEAPEGAANTGELFF

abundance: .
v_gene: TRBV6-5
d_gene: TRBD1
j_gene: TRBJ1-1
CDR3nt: TGTGCCAGCAGAAGGGACAGGGAGGCCACTGAAGCTTTCTTT
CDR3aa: CASRRDREATEAFF

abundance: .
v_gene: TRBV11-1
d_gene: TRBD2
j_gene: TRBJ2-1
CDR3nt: TGTGCCAGCAGCTTACTAGCGGGAGGGTTAACCTACAATGAGCAGTTCTTC
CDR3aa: CASSLLAGGLTYNEQFF

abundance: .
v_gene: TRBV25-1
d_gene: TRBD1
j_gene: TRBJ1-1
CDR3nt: TGTGCCAGCACTGCAGGGGGCGGCTACACTGAAGCTTTCTTT
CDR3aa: CASTAGGGYTEAFF

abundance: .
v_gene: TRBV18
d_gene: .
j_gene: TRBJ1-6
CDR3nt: TGTGCCAGCTCACCAGGACAGTCTCTCCACTTT
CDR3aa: CASSPGQSLHF

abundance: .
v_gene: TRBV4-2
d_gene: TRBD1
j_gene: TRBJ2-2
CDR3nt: TGTGCCAGCAGCCAAGAGCAGGGGGCATGGACCGGGGAGCTGTTTTTT
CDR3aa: CASSQEQGAWTGELFF

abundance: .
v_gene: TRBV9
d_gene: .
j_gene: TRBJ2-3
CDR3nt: TGTGCCAGCAGCGGACAGACTAGCACAGATACGCAGTATTTT
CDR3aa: CASSGQTSTDTQYF

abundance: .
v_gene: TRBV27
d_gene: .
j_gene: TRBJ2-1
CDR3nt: TGTGCCAGCAGTTTATCTAGCTCCAATGAGCAGTTCTTC
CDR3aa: CASSLSSSNEQFF

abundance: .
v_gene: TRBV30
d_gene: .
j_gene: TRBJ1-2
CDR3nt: TGTGCCTGGAGTGTAAGTTGGACAGCTAGCCTTAACTATGGCTACACCTTC
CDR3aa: CAWSVSWTASLNYGYTF

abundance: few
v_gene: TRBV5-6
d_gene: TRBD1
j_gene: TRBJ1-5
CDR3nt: TGTGCCAGCAGCTTGGGAACAGGGGGAAGCAATCAGCCCCAGCATTTT
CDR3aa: CASSLGTGGSNQPQHF

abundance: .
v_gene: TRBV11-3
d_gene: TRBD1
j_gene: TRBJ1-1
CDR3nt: TGTGCCAGCAGCCGACAGGGGAACACTGAAGCTTTCTTT
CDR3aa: CASSRQGNTEAFF

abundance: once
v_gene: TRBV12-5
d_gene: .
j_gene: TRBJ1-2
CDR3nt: TGTGCTAGTGGTTCCGGTAACTATGGCTACACCTTC
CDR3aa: CASGSGNYGYTF